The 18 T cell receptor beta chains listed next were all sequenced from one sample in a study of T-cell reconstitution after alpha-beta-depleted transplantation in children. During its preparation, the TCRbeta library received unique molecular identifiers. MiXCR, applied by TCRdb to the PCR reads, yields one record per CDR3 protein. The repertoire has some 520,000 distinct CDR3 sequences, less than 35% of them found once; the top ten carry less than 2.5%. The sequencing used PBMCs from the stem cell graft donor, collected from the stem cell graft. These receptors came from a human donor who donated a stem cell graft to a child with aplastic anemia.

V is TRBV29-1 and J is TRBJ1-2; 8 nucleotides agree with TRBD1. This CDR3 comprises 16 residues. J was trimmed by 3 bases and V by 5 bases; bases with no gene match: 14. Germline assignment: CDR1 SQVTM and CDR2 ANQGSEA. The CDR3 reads CSVPGSQGASDYGYTF. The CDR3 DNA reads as TGCAGCGTTCCGGGGAGTCAGGGGGCTTCCGACTATGGCTACACCTTC.

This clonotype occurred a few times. CDR3 bases: TGCGCCAGCAGCCCGCGAAGGACTAGCGTTAACAATGAGCAGTTCTTC. It is translated as CASSPRRTSVNNEQFF. The V and J genes are TRBV4-3 and TRBJ2-1; 9 positions agree with TRBD2. This CDR3 has 16 residues. The germline V gene has CDR1 LGHNA and CDR2 YSLEER. V was pared by 4 bases and J by 5 bases, with 9 bases of the junction left unmatched.

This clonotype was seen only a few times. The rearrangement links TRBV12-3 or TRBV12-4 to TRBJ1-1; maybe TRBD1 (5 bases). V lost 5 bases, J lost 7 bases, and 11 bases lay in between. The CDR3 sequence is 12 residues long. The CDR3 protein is CASSLWGFEAFF. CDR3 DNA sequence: TGTGCCAGCAGTCTCTGGGGGTTTGAAGCTTTCTTT.

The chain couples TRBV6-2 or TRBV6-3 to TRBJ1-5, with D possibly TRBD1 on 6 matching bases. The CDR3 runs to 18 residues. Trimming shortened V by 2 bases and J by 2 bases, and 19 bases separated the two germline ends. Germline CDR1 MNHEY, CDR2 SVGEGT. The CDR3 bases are TGTGCCAGCAGTTACCATGGGGGCGGGAACGGTGGCAATCAGCCCCAGCATTTT. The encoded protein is CASSYHGGGNGGNQPQHF.

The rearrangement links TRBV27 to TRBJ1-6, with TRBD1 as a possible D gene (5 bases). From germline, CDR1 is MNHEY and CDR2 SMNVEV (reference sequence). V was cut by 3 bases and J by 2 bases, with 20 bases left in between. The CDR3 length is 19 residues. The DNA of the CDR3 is TGTGCCAGCAGTTTCTCGATCGATGGGGCCTTCGCCTATAATTCACCCCTCCACTTT. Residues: CASSFSIDGAFAYNSPLHF.

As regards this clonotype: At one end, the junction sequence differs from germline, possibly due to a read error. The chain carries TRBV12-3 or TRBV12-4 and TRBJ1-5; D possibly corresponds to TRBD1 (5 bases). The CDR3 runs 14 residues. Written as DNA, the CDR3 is TGTGCCAGCAGTCCCAGTTTCAGGGATCAGCCCCAGCATTTC. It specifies CASSPSFRDQPQHF.

The CDR3 bases are TGTGCCAGCAGCCCAGGACTGGTCTATGGCTACACCTTC. Protein sequence: CASSPGLVYGYTF. V gene TRBV7-2 combines with J gene TRBJ1-2; D gene ambiguous. Germline V gene lookup returns CDR1 SGHTA and CDR2 FQGNSA. V was shortened by 5 bases and J by 4 bases, with 11 bases between the two germline ends. This CDR3 is built from 13 residues.

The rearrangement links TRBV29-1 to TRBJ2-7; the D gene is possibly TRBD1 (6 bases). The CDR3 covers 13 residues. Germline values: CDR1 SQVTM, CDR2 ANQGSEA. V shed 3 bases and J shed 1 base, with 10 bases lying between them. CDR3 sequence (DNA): TGCAGCGTTGATGGCAGGGGATCCTACGAGCAGTACTTC. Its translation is CSVDGRGSYEQYF.

In DNA form, the CDR3 reads TGTGCCAGCAGCTTAGAGCGGACAGGCTCCCCTTCGTATGGCTACACCTTC. This translates into CASSLERTGSPSYGYTF. The chain has TRBV7-2 and TRBJ1-2; 7 bases align to TRBD1. This CDR3 region has 17 residues. Germline CDR1 SGHTA, CDR2 FQGNSA. With 1 base clipped from V and 5 bases from J, the junction kept 13 bases outside the gene matches.

The CDR3 coding sequence is TGTGCCAGCAGCTTGGGGGGTTTAGCGGGTCATATGGGCAATCAGCCCCAGCATTTT. This translates into CASSLGGLAGHMGNQPQHF. The chain links TRBV5-4 to TRBJ1-5, with D uncertain. The V and J ends lost 0 bases and 2 bases respectively, with 21 bases between them. This CDR3 is built from 19 residues. CDR1 is SGHNT, CDR2 YYREEE, per germline (reference sequence).

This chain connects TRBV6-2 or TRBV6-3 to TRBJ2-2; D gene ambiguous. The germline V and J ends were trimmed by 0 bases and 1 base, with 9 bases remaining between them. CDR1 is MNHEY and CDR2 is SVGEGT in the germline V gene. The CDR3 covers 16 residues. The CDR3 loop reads CASSYSTGQNTGELFF. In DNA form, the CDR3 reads TGTGCCAGCAGTTACTCGACCGGGCAGAACACCGGGGAGCTGTTTTTT.

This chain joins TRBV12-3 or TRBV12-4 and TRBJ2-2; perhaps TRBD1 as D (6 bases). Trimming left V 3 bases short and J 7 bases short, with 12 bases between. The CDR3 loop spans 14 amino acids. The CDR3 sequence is CASSFAGASGELFF. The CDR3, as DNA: TGTGCCAGCAGTTTCGCAGGGGCCAGCGGGGAGCTGTTTTTT.

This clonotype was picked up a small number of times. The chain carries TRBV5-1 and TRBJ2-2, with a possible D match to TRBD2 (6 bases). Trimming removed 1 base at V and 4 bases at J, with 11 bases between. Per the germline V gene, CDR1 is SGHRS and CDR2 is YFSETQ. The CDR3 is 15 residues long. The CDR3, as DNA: TGCGCCAGCAGCTTGTGGGCGGGAAGCACCGGGGAGCTGTTTTTT. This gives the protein CASSLWAGSTGELFF. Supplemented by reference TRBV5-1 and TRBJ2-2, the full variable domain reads KAGVTQTPRYLIKTRGQQVTLSCSPISGHRSVSWYQQTPGQGLQFLFEYFSETQRNKGNFPGRFSGRQFSNSRSEMNVSTLELGDSALYLCASSLWAGSTGELFFGEGSRLTVL.

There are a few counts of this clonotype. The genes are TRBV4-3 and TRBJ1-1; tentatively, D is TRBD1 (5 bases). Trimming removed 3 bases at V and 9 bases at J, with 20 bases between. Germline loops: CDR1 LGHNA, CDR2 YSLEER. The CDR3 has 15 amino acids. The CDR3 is CASSQSQGTAWQAFF. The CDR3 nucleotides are TGCGCCAGCAGCCAGAGCCAAGGGACCGCGTGGCAAGCTTTCTTT.

The DNA for the CDR3 is TGTGCCAGCTCACCACCGGGGACAGGGACTTCGGATGGCTACACCTTC. Its protein product is CASSPPGTGTSDGYTF. This rearrangement joins TRBV18 to TRBJ1-2; 9 nucleotides agree with TRBD1. The germline V gene has CDR1 KGHSH and CDR2 LQKENI. The V gene end was trimmed by 0 bases and the J gene end by 6 bases; junction bases not matched to a gene: 8. The CDR3 covers 16 residues.

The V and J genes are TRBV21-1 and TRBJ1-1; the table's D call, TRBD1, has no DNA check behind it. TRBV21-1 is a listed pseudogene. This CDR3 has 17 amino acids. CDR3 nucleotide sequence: TGTGCCAGCAGCAAAGCGGACAGGGAGGGATTGAACACTGAAGCTTTCTTT. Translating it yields CASSKADREGLNTEAFF.

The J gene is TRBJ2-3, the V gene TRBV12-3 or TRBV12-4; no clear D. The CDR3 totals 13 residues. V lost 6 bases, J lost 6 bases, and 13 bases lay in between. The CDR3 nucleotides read TGTGCCAGCAGAACCTCTAGTACCGATACGCAGTATTTT. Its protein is CASRTSSTDTQYF.

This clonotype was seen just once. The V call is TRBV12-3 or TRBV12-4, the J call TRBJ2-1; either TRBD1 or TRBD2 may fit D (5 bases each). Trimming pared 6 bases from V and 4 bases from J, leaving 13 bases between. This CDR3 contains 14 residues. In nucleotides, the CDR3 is TGTGCCAGCAGAAAGGGACCGGGATACAATGAGCAGTTCTTC. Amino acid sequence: CASRKGPGYNEQFF.